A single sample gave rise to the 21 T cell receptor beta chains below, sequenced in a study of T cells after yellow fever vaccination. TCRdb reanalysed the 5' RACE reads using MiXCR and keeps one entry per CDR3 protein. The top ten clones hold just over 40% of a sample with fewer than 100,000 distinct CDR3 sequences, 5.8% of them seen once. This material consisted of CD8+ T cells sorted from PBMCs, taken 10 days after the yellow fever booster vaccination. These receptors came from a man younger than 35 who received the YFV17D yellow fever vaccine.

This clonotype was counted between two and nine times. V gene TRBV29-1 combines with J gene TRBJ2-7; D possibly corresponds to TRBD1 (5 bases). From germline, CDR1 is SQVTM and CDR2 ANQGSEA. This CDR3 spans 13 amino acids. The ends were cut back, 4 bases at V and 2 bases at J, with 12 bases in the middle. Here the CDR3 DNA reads TGCAGCGTTGTTCCTACAGGTGCCTACGAGCAGTACTTC. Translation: CSVVPTGAYEQYF.

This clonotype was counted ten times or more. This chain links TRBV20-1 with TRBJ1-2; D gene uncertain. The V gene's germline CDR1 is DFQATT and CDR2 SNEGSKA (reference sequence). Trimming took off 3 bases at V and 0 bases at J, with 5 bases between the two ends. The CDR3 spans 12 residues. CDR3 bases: TGCAGTGCTAGGTCTGCTAACTATGGCTACACCTTC. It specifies CSARSANYGYTF.

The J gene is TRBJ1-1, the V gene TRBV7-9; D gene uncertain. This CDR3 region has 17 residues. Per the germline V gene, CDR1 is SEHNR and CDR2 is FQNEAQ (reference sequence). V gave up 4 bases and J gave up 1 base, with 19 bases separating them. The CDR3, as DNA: TGTGCCAGCAGCTCATGGAGGGCCCGCCCGGAGAACACTGAAGCTTTCTTT. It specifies CASSSWRARPENTEAFF. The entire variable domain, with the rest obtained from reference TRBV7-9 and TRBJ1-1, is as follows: DTGVSQNPRHKITKRGQNVTFRCDPISEHNRLYWYRQTLGQGPEFLTYFQNEAQLEKSRLLSDRFSAERPKGSFSTLEIQRTEQGDSAMYLCASSSWRARPENTEAFFGQGTRLTVV.

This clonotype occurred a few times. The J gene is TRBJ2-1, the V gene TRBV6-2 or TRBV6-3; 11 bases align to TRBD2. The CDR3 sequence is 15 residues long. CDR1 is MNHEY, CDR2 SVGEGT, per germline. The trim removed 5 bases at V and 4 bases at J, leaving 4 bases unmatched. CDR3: CASSPSGGIYNEQFF. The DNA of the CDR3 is TGTGCCAGCAGTCCTAGCGGGGGGATATACAATGAGCAGTTCTTC.

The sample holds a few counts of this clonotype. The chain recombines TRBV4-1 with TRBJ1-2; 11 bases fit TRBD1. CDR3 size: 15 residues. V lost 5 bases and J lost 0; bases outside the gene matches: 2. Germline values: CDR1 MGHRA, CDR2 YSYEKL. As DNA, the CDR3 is TGCGCCAGCAGCGTGGGACAGGGGGCTAACTATGGCTACACCTTC. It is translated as CASSVGQGANYGYTF.

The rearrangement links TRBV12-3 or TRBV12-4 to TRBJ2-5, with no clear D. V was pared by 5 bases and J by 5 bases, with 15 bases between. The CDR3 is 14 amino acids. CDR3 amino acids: CASSTRGSRETQYF. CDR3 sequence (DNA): TGTGCCAGCAGTACCCGAGGCAGTCGGGAGACCCAGTACTTC.

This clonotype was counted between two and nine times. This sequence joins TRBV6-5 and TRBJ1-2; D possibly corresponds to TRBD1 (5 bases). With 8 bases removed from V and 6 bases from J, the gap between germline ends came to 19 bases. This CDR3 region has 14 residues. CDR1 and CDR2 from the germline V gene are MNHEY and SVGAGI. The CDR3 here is CASRTRAPGHGYTF. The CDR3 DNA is TGTGCCAGCCGTACCAGGGCCCCGGGGCATGGCTACACCTTC.

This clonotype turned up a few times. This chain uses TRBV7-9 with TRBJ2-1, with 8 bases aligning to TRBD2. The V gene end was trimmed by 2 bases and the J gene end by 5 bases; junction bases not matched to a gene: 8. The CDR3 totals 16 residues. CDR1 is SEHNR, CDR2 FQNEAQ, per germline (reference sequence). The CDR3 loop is CASSLIGGGIHNEQFF. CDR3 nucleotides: TGTGCCAGCAGCTTAATCGGGGGGGGTATTCACAATGAGCAGTTCTTC.

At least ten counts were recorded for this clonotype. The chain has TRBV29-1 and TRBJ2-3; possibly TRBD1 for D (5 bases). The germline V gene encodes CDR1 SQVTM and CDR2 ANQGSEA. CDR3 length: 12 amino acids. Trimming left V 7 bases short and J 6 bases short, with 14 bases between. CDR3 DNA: TGCAGCGCCCTCGACAGTTCGGATACGCAGTATTTT. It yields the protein CSALDSSDTQYF.

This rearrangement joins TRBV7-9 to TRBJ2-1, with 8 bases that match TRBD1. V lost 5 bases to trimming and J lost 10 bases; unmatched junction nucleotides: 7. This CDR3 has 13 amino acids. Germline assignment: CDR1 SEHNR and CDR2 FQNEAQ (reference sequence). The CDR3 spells CASSMWTGNEQFF. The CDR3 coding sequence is TGTGCCAGCAGCATGTGGACAGGGAACGAGCAGTTCTTC.

CDR3 loop: CASRPAGLFGNTIYF. The DNA for the CDR3 is TGTGCCAGCAGGCCGGCAGGCTTATTTGGAAACACCATATATTTT. The chain combines TRBV2 with TRBJ1-3; D remains ambiguous. V gave up 6 bases and J gave up 3 bases, with 15 bases separating them. This CDR3 comprises 15 residues. In germline, CDR1 is SNHLY, CDR2 FYNNEI.

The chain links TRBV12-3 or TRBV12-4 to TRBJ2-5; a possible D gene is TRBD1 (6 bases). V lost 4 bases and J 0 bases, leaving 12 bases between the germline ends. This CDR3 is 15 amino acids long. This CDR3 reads CASSSTGEDQETQYF. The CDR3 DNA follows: TGTGCCAGCAGTTCGACAGGTGAGGACCAAGAGACCCAGTACTTC.

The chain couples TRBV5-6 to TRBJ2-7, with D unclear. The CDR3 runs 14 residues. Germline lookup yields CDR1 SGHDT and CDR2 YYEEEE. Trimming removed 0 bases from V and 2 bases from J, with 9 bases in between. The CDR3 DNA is TGTGCCAGCAGCTTGGGGGCAGTCGCCTACGAGCAGTACTTC. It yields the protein CASSLGAVAYEQYF.

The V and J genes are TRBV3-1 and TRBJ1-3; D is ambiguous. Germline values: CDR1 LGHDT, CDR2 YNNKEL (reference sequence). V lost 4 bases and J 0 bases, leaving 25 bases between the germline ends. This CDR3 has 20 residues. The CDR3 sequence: CASSRPREVTLIPSGNTIYF. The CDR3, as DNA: TGTGCCAGCAGCCGCCCCCGGGAGGTAACGCTCATCCCCTCTGGAAACACCATATATTTT.

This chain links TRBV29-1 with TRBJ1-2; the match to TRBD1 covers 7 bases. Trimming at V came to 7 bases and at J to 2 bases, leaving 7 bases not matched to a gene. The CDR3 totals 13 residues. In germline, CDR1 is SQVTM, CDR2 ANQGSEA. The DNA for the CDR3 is TGCAGCGGGGGTGGAGGGGGCAACTATGGCTACACCTTC. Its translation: CSGGGGGNYGYTF.

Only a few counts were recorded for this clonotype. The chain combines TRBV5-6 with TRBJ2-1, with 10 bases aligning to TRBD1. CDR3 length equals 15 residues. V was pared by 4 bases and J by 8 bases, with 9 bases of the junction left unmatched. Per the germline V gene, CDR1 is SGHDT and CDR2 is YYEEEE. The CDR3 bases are TGTGCCAGCAGCGCCGACAGGGGGCTCACGGATGAGCAGTTCTTC. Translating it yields CASSADRGLTDEQFF.

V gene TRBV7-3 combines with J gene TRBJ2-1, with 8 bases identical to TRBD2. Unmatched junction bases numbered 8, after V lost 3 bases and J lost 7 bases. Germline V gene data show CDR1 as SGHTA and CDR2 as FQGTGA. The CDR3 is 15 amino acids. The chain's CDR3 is CASSFHGGARNEQFF. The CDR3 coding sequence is TGTGCCAGCAGCTTTCACGGGGGGGCCAGGAATGAGCAGTTCTTC.

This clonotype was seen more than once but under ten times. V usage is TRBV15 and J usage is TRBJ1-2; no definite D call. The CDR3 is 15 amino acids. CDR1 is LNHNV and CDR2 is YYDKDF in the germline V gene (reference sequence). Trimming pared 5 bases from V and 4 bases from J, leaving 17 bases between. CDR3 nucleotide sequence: TGTGCCACCAGCGCATCGGACCGGCCTATCTATGGCTACACCTTC. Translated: CATSASDRPIYGYTF.

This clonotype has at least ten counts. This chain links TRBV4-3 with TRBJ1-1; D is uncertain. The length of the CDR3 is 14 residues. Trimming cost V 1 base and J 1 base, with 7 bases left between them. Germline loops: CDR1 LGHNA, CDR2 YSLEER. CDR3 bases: TGCGCCAGCAGCCAAGGACGGAAGAACACTGAAGCTTTCTTT. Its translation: CASSQGRKNTEAFF.

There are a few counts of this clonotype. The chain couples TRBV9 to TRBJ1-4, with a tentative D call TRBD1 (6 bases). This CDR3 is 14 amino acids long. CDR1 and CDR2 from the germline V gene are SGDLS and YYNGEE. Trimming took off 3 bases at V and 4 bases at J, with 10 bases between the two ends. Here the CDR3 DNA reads TGTGCCAGCAGCGAGACAGGAATTAATGAAAAACTGTTTTTT. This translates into CASSETGINEKLFF.

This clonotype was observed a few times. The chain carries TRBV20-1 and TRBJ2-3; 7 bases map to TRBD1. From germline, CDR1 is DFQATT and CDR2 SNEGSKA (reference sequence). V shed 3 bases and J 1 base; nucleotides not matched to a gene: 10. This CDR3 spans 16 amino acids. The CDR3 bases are TGCAGTGCTAGGCCCATGACAGGGATGGGCACAGATACGCAGTATTTT. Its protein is CSARPMTGMGTDTQYF.